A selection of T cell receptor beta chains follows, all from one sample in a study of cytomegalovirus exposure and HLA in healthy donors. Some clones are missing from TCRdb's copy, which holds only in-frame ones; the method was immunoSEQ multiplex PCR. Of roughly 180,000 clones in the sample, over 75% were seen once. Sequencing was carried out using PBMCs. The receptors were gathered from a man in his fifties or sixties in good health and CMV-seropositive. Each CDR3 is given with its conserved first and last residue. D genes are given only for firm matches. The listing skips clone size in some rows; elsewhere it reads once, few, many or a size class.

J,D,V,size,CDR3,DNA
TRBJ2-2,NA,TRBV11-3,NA,CASREGSTNTGELFF,TGTGCCAGCAGGGAGGGGAGTACGAACACCGGGGAGCTGTTTTTT
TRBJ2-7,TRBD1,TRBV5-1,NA,CASSWTGKHYEQYF,TGCGCCAGCAGCTGGACAGGGAAACACTACGAGCAGTACTTC
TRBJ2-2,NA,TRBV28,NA,CASSPPGLNTGELFF,TGTGCCAGCAGTCCCCCAGGTCTGAACACCGGGGAGCTGTTTTTT
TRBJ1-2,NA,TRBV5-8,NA,CASSHDRNYGYTF,TGTGCCAGCAGTCATGACAGGAACTATGGCTACACCTTC
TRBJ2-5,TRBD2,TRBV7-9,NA,CASSLAVRTSKRETQYF,TGTGCCAGCAGCTTAGCGGTTCGGACTAGTAAGCGGGAGACCCAGTACTTC
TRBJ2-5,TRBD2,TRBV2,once,CASSPGTSGEYQETQYF,TGTGCCAGCAGTCCCGGGACTAGCGGGGAATATCAAGAGACCCAGTACTTC
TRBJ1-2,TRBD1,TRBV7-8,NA,CASSTGQDYGYTF,TGTGCCAGCAGCACGGGACAGGACTATGGCTACACCTTC
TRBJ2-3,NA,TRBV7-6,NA,CASSYESTDTQYF,TGTGCCAGCAGCTATGAGTCCACAGATACGCAGTATTTT
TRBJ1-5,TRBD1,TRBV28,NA,CASSPLDRANQPQHF,TGTGCCAGCAGTCCACTGGACAGGGCGAATCAGCCCCAGCATTTT
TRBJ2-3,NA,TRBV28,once,CASSLHPKLYTDTQYF,TGTGCCAGCAGCCTTCACCCAAAACTGTACACAGATACGCAGTATTTT
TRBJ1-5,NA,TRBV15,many,CATSIHSGHSNQPQHF,TGTGCCACCAGCATACATTCGGGTCATAGCAATCAGCCCCAGCATTTT
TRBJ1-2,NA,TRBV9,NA,CASSVQAGANYGYTF,TGTGCCAGCAGCGTACAGGCAGGGGCCAACTATGGCTACACCTTC
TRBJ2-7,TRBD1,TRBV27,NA,CASSFTGGAGYEQYF,TGTGCCAGCAGCTTCACAGGGGGCGCGGGCTACGAGCAGTACTTC
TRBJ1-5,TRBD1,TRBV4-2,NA,CASSQDMAGGNQPQHF,TGTGCCAGCAGCCAAGATATGGCAGGGGGGAATCAGCCCCAGCATTTT
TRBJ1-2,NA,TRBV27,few,CATGGTPYYGYTF,TGTGCCACGGGGGGGACCCCCTACTATGGCTACACCTTC
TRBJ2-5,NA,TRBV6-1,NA,CASSEVYAWGEETQYF,TGTGCCAGCAGTGAAGTCTATGCTTGGGGAGAAGAGACCCAGTACTTC
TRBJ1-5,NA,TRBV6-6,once,CASSVQDMITRQPQHF,TGTGCCAGCAGCGTCCAGGACATGATAACGCGTCAGCCCCAGCATTTT
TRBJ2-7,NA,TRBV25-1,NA,CASSESLVGQGYEQYF,TGTGCCAGCAGTGAATCTTTAGTCGGGCAGGGGTACGAGCAGTACTTC
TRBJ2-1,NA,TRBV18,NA,CASSRGTRSSYNEQFF,TGTGCCAGCTCGCGCGGGACTCGAAGCTCCTACAATGAGCAGTTCTTC
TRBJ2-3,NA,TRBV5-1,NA,CASSLGQDTQYF,TGCGCCAGCAGCTTGGGACAGGATACGCAGTATTTT
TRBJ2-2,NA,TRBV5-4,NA,CASSLSWTGELFF,TGTGCCAGCAGCTTGAGCTGGACCGGGGAGCTGTTTTTT
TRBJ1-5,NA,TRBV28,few,CASTRQPHQPQHF,TGTGCCAGCACTAGACAGCCCCATCAGCCCCAGCATTTT
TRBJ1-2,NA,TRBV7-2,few,CASSLGTAQGYTF,TGTGCCAGCAGCTTAGGGACAGCCCAAGGCTACACCTTC
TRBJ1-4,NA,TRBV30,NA,CAWSEGGYSKLFF,TGTGCCTGGAGTGAGGGAGGGTATAGTAAACTGTTTTTT
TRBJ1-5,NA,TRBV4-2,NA,CASSPGGNQPQHF,TGTGCCAGCAGCCCTGGGGGGAATCAGCCCCAGCATTTT
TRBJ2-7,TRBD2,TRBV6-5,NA,CASGIIAGGPYEQYF,TGTGCCAGCGGCATAATAGCGGGGGGGCCGTACGAGCAGTACTTC
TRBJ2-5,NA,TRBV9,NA,CASSVATGIFGQTQYF,TGTGCCAGCAGCGTAGCGACGGGAATTTTTGGTCAGACCCAGTACTTC
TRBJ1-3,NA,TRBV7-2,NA,CASSYGGAAGGNTIYF,TGTGCCAGCAGCTACGGGGGGGCGGCGGGTGGAAACACCATATATTTT
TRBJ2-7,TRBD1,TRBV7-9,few,CASSGTAISYEQYF,TGTGCCAGCTCCGGGACAGCTATCTCCTACGAGCAGTACTTC
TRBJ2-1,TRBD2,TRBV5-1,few,CASSLSGSGGYNEQFF,TGCGCCAGCAGCTTGAGTGGGAGCGGGGGCTACAATGAGCAGTTCTTC
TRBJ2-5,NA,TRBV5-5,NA,CASSFPQETQYF,TGTGCCAGCAGCTTCCCTCAAGAGACCCAGTACTTC
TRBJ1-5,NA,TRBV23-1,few,CASSQLGGGNQPQHF,TGCGCCAGCAGTCAATTGGGGGGAGGAAATCAGCCCCAGCATTTT
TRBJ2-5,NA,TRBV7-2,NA,CASSLGGRKETQYF,TGTGCCAGCAGCTTAGGTGGCAGGAAAGAGACCCAGTACTTC
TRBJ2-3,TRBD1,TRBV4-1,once,CASSSPGQSYTQYF,TGCGCCAGCAGCTCACCGGGACAGTCGTATACGCAGTATTTT